This T cell receptor beta chain was retrieved from a study of blood T cell repertoires in COVID-19. The V gene end was trimmed by 6 bases and the J gene end by 3 bases; junction bases not matched to a gene: 1. This CDR3 contains 13 residues. Germline values: CDR1 MNHNY, CDR2 SVGAGI (reference sequence). The repertoire was sequenced with immunoSEQ multiplex PCR; TCRdb's copy has only in-frame clones and lacks some. The data hold approximately 260,000 clones, with about 85% observed a single time. The receptor was isolated from a man aged 18 to 29 with active or convalescent COVID-19. The sample was peripheral blood. The chain uses TRBV6-6 and TRBJ2-3; 9 bases fit TRBD2. In DNA, the CDR3 is TGTGCCAGCAGGCGGGAGGGGACAGATACGCAGTATTTT. Translating gives CASRREGTDTQYF.